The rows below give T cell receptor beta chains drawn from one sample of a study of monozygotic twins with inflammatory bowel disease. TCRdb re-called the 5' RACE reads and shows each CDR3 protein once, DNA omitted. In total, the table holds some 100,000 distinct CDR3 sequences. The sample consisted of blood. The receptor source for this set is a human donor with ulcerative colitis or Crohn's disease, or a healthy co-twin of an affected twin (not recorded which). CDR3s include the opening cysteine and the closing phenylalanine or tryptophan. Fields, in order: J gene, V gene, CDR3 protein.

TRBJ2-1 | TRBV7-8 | CASSLERHNEQFF
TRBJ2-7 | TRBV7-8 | CASSLGTGGDRSYEQYF
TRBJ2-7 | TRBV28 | CASRALPGEQYF
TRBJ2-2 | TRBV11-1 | CASSLSTAPPADFTGELFF
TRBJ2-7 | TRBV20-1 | CSAREGISYEQYF
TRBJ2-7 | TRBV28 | CASNSLDKQYF
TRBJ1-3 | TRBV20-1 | CSVDRAGNTIYF
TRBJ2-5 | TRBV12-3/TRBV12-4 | CASSSEETQYF
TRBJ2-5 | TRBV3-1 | CASRNIGQETQYF
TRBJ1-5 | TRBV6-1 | CASSPPDPYSNQPQHF
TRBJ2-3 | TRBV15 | CATSRDTLAGAAEDTQYF
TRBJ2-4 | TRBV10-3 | CAISEPGLAGAKNIQYF
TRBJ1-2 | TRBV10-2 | CASRGGAEIGYTF
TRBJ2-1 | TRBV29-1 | CSVEDRGLVRYNEQFF
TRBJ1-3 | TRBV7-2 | CASSLDRESGNTIYF
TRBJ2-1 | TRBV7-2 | CASSTHNNGEQFF
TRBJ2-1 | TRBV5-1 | CASSATTGGARNEQFF
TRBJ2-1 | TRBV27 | CASRPAGTSGNNEQFF
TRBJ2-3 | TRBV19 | CASTSYGGLVTTDTQYF
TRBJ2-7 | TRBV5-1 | CASSADRGDYEQYF
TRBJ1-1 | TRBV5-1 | CASSEDPGTENTEAFF
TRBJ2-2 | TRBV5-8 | CASSLGQGHAGELFF
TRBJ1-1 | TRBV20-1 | CSARDLARGTEAFF
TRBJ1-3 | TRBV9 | CASSKMENTIYF
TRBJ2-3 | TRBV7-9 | CASSLADTQYF
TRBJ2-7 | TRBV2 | CASSDAQYEQYF
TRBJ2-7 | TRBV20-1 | CSARSPGLAGALSSYEQYF
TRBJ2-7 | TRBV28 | CASSPQGGGYEQYF
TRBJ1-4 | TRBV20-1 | CSARGGAASTNEKLFF
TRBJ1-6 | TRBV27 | CASSFGGGAFVNSPLHF
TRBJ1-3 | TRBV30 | CAAYRDNSGNTIYF
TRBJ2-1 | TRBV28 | CASSFLSGLAGVNEQFF
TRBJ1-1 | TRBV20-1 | CSAAVGGGDGTEAFF
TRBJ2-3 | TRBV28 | CASIPGGGYGTDTQYF
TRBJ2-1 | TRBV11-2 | CASSLTSGGYNEQFF
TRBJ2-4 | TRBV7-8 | CASSPPLGARAKNIQYF
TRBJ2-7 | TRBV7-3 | CASSTQPGPRYEQYF
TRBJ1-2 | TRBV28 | CASSQNLGRTDTYGYTF
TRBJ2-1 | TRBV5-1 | CASSLVAGANEQFF